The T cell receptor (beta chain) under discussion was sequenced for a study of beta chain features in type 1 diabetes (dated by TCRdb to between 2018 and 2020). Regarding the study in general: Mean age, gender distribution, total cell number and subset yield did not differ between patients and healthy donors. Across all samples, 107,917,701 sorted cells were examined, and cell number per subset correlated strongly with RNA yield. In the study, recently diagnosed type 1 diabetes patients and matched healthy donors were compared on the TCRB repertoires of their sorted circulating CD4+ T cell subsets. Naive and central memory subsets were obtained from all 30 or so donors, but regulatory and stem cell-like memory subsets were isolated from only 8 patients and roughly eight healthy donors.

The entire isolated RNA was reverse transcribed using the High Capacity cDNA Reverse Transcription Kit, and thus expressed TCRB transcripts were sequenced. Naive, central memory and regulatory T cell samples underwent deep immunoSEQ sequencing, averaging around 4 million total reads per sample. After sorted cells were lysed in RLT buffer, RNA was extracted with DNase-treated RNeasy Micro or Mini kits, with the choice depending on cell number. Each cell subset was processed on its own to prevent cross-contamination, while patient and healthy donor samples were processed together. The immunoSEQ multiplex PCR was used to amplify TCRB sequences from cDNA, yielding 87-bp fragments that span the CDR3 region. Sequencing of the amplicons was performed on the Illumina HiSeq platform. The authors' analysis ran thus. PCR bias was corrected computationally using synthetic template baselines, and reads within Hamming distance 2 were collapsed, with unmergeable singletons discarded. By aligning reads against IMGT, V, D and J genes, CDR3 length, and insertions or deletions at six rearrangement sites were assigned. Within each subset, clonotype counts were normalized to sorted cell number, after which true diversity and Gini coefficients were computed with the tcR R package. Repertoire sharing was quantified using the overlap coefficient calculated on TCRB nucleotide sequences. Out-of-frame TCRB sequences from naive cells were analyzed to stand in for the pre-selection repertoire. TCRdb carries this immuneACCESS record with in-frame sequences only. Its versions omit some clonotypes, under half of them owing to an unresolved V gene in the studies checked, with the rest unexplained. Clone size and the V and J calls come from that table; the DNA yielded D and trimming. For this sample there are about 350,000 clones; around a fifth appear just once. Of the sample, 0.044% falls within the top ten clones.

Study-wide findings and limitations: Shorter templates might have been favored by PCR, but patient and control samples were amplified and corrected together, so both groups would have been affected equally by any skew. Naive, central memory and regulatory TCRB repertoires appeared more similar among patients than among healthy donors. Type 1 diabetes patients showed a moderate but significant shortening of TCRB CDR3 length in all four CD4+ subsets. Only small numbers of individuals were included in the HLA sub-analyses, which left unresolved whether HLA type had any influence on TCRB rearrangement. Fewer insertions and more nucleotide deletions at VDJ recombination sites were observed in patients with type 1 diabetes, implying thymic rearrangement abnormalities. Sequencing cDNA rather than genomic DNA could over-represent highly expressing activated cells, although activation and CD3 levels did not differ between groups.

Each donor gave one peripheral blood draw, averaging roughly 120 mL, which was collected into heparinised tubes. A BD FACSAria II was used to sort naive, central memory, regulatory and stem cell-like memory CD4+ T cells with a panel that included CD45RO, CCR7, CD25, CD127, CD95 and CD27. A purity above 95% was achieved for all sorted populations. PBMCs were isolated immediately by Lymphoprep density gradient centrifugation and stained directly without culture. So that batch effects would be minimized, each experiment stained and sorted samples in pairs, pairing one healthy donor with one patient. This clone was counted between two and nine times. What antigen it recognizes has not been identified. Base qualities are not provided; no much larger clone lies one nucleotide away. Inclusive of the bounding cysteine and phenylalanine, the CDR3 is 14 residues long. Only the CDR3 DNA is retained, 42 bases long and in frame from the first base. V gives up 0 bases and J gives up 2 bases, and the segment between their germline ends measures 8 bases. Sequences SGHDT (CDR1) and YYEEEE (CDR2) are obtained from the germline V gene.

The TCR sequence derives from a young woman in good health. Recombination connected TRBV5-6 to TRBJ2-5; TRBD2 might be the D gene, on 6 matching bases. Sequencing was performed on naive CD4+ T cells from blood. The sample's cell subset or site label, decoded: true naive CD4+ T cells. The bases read TGTGCCAGCAGCTTGGGGGCGGGGCAAGAGACCCAGTACTTC. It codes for CASSLGAGQETQYF.